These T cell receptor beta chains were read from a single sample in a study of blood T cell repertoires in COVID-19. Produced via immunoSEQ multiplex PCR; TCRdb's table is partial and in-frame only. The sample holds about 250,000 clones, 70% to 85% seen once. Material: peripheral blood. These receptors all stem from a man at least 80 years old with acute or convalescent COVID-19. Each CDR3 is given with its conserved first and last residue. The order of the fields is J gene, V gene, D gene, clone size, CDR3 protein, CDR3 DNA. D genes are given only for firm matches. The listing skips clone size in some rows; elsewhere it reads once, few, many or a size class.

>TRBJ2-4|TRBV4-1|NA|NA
CASSQDQAFVAKNIQYF
TGCGCCAGCAGCCAAGACCAGGCGTTTGTAGCCAAAAACATTCAGTACTTC
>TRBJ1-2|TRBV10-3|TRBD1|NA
CAIKGGQNFYGYTF
TGTGCCATCAAGGGGGGACAGAACTTCTATGGCTACACCTTC
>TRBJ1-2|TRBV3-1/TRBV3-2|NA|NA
CASSQDSNYGYTF
TGTGCCAGCAGCCAAGATTCAAACTATGGCTACACCTTC
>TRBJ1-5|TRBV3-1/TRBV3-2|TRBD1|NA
CASSQGTGRQPQHF
TGTGCCAGCAGCCAGGGGACAGGGCGTCAGCCCCAGCATTTT
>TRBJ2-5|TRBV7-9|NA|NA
CASSPPPPYQEIQYF
TGTGCCAGCAGCCCCCCCCCACCGTACCAAGAGATCCAGTACTTC
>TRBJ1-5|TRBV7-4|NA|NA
CASSLSEVGGIQPQHF
TGTGCCAGCAGCTTAAGCGAGGTGGGGGGGATTCAGCCCCAGCATTTT
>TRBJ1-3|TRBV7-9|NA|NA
CASSFREPSSGNTIYF
TGTGCCAGCAGTTTCCGGGAACCCAGCTCTGGAAACACCATATATTTT
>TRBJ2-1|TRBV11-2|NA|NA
CASSLVEPGEVGQIEQFF
TGTGCCAGCAGCTTAGTGGAGCCGGGAGAAGTGGGACAGATCGAGCAGTTCTTC
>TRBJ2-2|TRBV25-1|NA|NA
CASSGRGTGELFF
TGTGCCAGCAGTGGTAGGGGAACCGGGGAGCTGTTTTTT
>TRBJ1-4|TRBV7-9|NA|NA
CASKGQANEKLFF
TGTGCCAGCAAGGGGCAGGCTAATGAAAAACTGTTTTTT
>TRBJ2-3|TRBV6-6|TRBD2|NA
CASRQSLAGASDTQYF
TGTGCCAGCAGGCAGTCACTAGCGGGAGCGTCGGATACGCAGTATTTT
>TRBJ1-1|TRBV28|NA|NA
CASSLGGGPRSSFF
TGTGCCAGCAGCCTGGGTGGGGGCCCTAGGTCGTCTTTCTTT
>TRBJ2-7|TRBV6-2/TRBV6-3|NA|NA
CASSYATYEQYF
TGTGCCAGCAGTTACGCCACTTACGAGCAGTACTTC
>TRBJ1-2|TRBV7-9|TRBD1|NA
CASSLSRGLYGYTF
TGTGCCAGCAGCCTGAGCAGGGGGCTGTATGGCTACACCTTC
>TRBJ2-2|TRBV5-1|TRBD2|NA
CASSGGDGYTGELFF
TGCGCCAGCAGTGGGGGGGACGGTTACACCGGGGAGCTGTTTTTT
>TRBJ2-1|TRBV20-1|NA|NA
CSATYNEQFF
TGCAGTGCCACTTACAATGAGCAGTTCTTC
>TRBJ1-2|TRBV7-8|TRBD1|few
CASSSDRASYGYTF
TGTGCCAGCAGCTCGGACAGGGCGAGTTATGGCTACACCTTC
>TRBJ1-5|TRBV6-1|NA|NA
CASSALSGLGMGQPQHF
TGTGCCAGCAGTGCCCTTTCGGGACTGGGGATGGGTCAGCCCCAGCATTTT
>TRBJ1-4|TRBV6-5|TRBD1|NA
CASGSAGQGEKLFF
TGTGCCAGCGGCAGCGCGGGACAGGGCGAAAAACTGTTTTTT
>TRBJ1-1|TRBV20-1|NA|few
CSASRGANTNTEAFF
TGCAGTGCTAGTCGGGGGGCGAACACGAACACTGAAGCTTTCTTT
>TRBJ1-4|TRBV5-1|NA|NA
CASSPGRSTNEKLFF
TGCGCCAGCAGCCCGGGAAGGAGCACTAATGAAAAACTGTTTTTT
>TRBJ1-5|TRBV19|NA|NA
CASSMGQGTFGPQHF
TGTGCCAGTAGTATGGGTCAGGGGACCTTTGGGCCCCAGCATTTT
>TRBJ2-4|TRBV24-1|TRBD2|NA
CATSSGTGAGGIQYF
TGTGCCACCTCTTCCGGGACAGGAGCGGGGGGGATTCAGTACTTC
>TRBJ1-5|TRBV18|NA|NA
CASSPGAARGQPQHF
TGTGCCAGCTCACCCGGAGCGGCCCGGGGGCAGCCCCAGCATTTT
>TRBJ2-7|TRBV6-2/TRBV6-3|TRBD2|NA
CASSRPGGYYEQYF
TGTGCCAGCAGCCGTCCGGGGGGGTACTACGAGCAGTACTTC
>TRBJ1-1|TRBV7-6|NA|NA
CASSSAGGSATEAFF
TGTGCCAGCAGCTCCGCCGGGGGATCCGCGACTGAAGCTTTCTTT
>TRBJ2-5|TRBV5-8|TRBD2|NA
CASSFSTSGSTGQETQYF
TGTGCCAGCAGCTTCAGCACTAGCGGGAGTACGGGCCAAGAGACCCAGTACTTC
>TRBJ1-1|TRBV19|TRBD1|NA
CASTLPGQNFNTEAFF
TGTGCCAGTACCCTTCCGGGACAGAACTTTAACACTGAAGCTTTCTTT
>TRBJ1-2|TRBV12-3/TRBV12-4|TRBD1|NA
CASSLTGDYGYTF
TGTGCCAGCAGTCTCACAGGGGACTATGGCTACACCTTC
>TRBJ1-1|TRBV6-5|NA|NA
CASSYSGAEQKAFF
TGTGCCAGCAGTTACTCAGGTGCAGAACAGAAAGCTTTCTTT
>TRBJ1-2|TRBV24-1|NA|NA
CATSVGQNYGYTF
TGTGCCACCAGTGTAGGACAGAACTATGGCTACACCTTC
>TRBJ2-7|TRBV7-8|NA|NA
CASSLGSYEQYF
TGTGCCAGCAGCTTAGGCAGCTACGAGCAGTACTTC
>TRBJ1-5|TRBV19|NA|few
CASSIQASNQPQHF
TGTGCCAGTAGTATTCAGGCTAGCAATCAGCCCCAGCATTTT
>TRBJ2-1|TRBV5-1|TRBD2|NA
CASSLTAGASNEQFF
TGCGCCAGCAGCCTCACAGCGGGAGCAAGCAATGAGCAGTTCTTC
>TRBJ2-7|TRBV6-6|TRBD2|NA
CASSRSYSGGSLPYEQYF
TGTGCCAGCAGTAGATCCTATAGCGGGGGGTCCTTACCCTACGAGCAGTACTTC
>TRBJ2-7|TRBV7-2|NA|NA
CASSSGNFYEQYF
TGTGCCAGCAGCTCCGGGAACTTCTACGAGCAGTACTTC
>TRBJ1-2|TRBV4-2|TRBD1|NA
CASSQGSTGVYGYTF
TGTGCCAGCAGCCAAGGATCGACAGGGGTCTATGGCTACACCTTC
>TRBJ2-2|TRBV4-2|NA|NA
CASSRTSLFTGELFF
TGTGCCAGCAGTCGAACTAGCCTGTTCACCGGGGAGCTGTTTTTT
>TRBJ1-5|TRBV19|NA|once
CASSATLGPQHF
TGTGCCAGTAGTGCGACATTGGGGCCCCAGCATTTT
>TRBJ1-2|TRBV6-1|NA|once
CASSDRVGYTF
TGTGCCAGCAGTGACCGGGTTGGCTACACCTTC
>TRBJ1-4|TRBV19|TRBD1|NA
CASTEPGQNNEKLFF
TGTGCCAGTACCGAACCGGGACAGAATAATGAAAAACTGTTTTTT
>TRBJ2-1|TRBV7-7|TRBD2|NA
CASSLTSGEGNEQFF
TGTGCCAGCAGCTTGACTAGCGGGGAAGGTAATGAGCAGTTCTTC
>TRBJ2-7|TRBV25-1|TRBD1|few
CAIPLSQGKIPYEQYF
TGTGCCATCCCACTCTCACAGGGGAAAATCCCCTACGAGCAGTACTTC
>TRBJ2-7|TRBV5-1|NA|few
CASSLSGSSYEQYF
TGCGCCAGCAGCTTATCCGGGAGCTCCTACGAGCAGTACTTC
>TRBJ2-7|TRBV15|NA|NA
CATSTRGDRFRSYEQYF
TGTGCCACCAGCACCCGGGGGGACAGGTTTCGGTCCTACGAGCAGTACTTC
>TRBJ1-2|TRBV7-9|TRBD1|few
CASSFGPTGHGGYTF
TGTGCCAGCAGCTTTGGGCCGACAGGGCACGGGGGCTACACCTTC
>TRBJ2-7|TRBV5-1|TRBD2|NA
CASSLLLASGWRSSYEQYF
TGCGCCAGCAGCTTGCTACTGGCTAGCGGATGGCGTAGCTCCTACGAGCAGTACTTC
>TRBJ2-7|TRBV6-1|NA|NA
CASSEYSLSYEQYF
TGTGCCAGCAGTGAATACAGTCTTTCCTACGAGCAGTACTTC
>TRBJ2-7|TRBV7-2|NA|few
CASSLGLRQVSYEQYF
TGTGCCAGCAGCTTAGGTTTGAGACAGGTGTCCTACGAGCAGTACTTC
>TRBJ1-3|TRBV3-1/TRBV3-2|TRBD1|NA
CASSLTSDRIRGNTIYF
TGTGCCAGCAGCCTGACTTCGGACAGGATAAGAGGAAACACCATATATTTT
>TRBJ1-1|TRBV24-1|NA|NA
CATSDWSGEAFF
TGTGCCACCAGTGATTGGTCCGGTGAAGCTTTCTTT
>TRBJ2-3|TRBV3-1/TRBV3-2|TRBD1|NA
CASSPPLGQGASTDTQYF
TGTGCCAGCAGCCCCCCCCTGGGACAGGGGGCTAGCACAGATACGCAGTATTTT
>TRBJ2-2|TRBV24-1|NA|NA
CATSDPSGATNTGELFF
TGTGCCACCAGTGATCCGTCAGGTGCGACGAACACCGGGGAGCTGTTTTTT
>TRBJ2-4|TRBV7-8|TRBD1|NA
CASSPQGQLKNIQYF
TGTGCCAGCAGCCCCCAGGGACAGCTAAAAAACATTCAGTACTTC